These 27 T cell receptor beta chains came from one sample sequenced in a study of T cell responses to AZD1222 COVID-19 vaccine. Data came from immunoSEQ multiplex PCR; TCRdb stores just in-frame clones and leaves some out. The data contain 150,000 or so clones, 92% of them singletons. The source was peripheral blood, collected on day 0 of AZD1222 vaccination. The receptor set was obtained from an adult in good health.

This clone has just a few counts. The rearrangement uses TRBV27 and TRBJ2-3, with D uncertain. V was pared by 2 bases and J by 5 bases, with 2 bases between. Germline V gene lookup returns CDR1 MNHEY and CDR2 SMNVEV (reference sequence). The CDR3 length is 11 residues. The CDR3 loop reads CASSLEDTQYF. The CDR3 DNA reads TGTGCCAGCAGTTTAGAAGATACGCAGTATTTT.

V gene TRBV3-1 (or the pseudogene TRBV3-2) combines with J gene TRBJ1-2; D gene uncertain. The V and J ends lost 0 bases and 8 bases respectively, with 13 bases between them. Per germline, CDR1 LGHDT and CDR2 YNNKEL (reference sequence). This CDR3 is built from 14 residues. The CDR3: CASSQDRRAGGYTF. The CDR3, as DNA: TGTGCCAGCAGCCAAGACCGCCGGGCGGGCGGCTACACCTTC.

The chain couples TRBV2 to TRBJ2-2; D may correspond to TRBD1 or TRBD2 (5 bases each). The CDR3 is 13 residues long. Trimming left V 6 bases short and J 6 bases short, with 11 bases between. CDR1 is SNHLY and CDR2 is FYNNEI in the germline V gene. The CDR3 DNA is TGTGCCAGCAGACTGGGGGTTTCCGGGGAGCTGTTTTTT. Protein product: CASRLGVSGELFF.

This chain joins TRBV19 and TRBJ2-6; unclear D gene. The germline gives CDR1 LNHDA, CDR2 SQIVND (reference sequence). Trimming stripped 3 bases from V and 1 base from J, with 4 bases between. The CDR3 runs to 14 residues. Here the CDR3 DNA reads TGTGCCAGTAGTATTCCGTCTGGGGCCAACGTCCTGACTTTC. It translates to CASSIPSGANVLTF.

The genes are TRBV6-4 and TRBJ1-6; maybe TRBD1 (5 bases). Trimming took off 0 bases at V and 11 bases at J, with 8 bases between the two ends. Germline loops: CDR1 MRHNA, CDR2 SNTAGT. This CDR3 comprises 13 residues. This CDR3 reads CASSDSGTTPLHF. In nucleotides, the CDR3 is TGTGCCAGCAGTGACTCAGGGACTACACCCCTCCACTTT.

The chain is built from TRBV3-1 (or the pseudogene TRBV3-2) and TRBJ1-1; D not resolved. The CDR3 extends over 13 amino acids. The V end was cut by 1 base, the J end by 5 bases, with 8 bases between. Germline-derived CDR1 and CDR2 are LGHDT and YNNKEL (reference sequence). CDR3 residues: CASSQGKGTEAFF. CDR3 DNA sequence: TGTGCCAGCAGCCAAGGGAAAGGAACTGAAGCTTTCTTT.

The chain links TRBV10-2 to TRBJ1-1, with a possible D match to TRBD1 (6 bases). This CDR3 is 13 amino acids long. In germline, CDR1 is WSHSY, CDR2 SAAADI. Trimming removed 0 bases from V and 12 bases from J, with 14 bases in between. This CDR3 is CASSESGGDGTFF. The CDR3 DNA sequence: TGCGCCAGCAGTGAGTCTGGGGGCGATGGGACTTTCTTT.

The gene calls are TRBV13 and TRBJ2-3, with D uncertain. Trimming removed 0 bases from V and 0 bases from J, with 7 bases in between. Looked up from germline, CDR1 is PRHDT and CDR2 is FYEKMQ (reference sequence). The CDR3 covers 15 residues. CDR3 bases: TGTGCCAGCAGCTTAGGTTCAGACAGCACAGATACGCAGTATTTT. It translates to CASSLGSDSTDTQYF.

The rearrangement uses TRBV28 and TRBJ1-6; D gene unclear. This CDR3 contains 14 residues. Germline V gives CDR1 MDHEN, CDR2 SYDVKM. The V and J ends lost 10 bases and 5 bases respectively, with 15 bases between them. CDR3 in amino acids: CAILARRDNSPLHF. As DNA, the CDR3 is TGTGCCATTTTAGCCCGGCGGGATAATTCACCCCTCCACTTT. Based on the CDR3 plus reference TRBV28 and TRBJ1-6, the full variable domain is DVKVTQSSRYLVKRTGEKVFLECVQDMDHENMFWYRQDPGLGLRLIYFSYDVKMKEKGDIPEGYSVSREKKERFSLILESASTNQTSMYLCAILARRDNSPLHFGNGTRLTVT.

The rearrangement uses TRBV28 and TRBJ1-6, with D possibly matching TRBD1 (5 bases). Trimming stripped 7 bases from V and 9 bases from J, with 16 bases between. This CDR3 has 14 residues. CDR1 and CDR2 from the germline V gene are MDHEN and SYDVKM. CDR3 DNA sequence: TGTGCCAGCACCCCCCGGGGCGCGAGTTCACCCCTCCACTTT. Protein sequence: CASTPRGASSPLHF.

The rearrangement joins TRBV4-1 to TRBJ2-1; D might be TRBD2 (5 bases). The germline CDR1 and CDR2 sequences are MGHRA and YSYEKL. Between the trimmed V and J ends, which lost 4 bases and 5 bases, there was a span of 21 bases. The CDR3 consists of 17 residues. This chain's CDR3 is CASSRAYGPSRDNEQFF. In DNA, the CDR3 is TGCGCCAGCAGCCGAGCCTACGGGCCTAGCCGTGACAATGAGCAGTTCTTC.

The J gene is TRBJ2-1, the V gene TRBV29-1; possible D gene TRBD2, 5 bases. V lost 4 bases, J lost 5 bases, and 9 bases lay in between. The length of the CDR3 is 12 residues. CDR1 and CDR2 from the germline V gene are SQVTM and ANQGSEA. CDR3 sequence: CSVAWRDNEQFF. The CDR3 bases are TGCAGCGTTGCTTGGCGGGACAATGAGCAGTTCTTC.

This chain links TRBV6-5 with TRBJ2-7; 8 nucleotides agree with TRBD1. There are 13 residues in the CDR3. CDR1 is MNHEY and CDR2 is SVGAGI in the germline V gene. V lost 10 bases, J lost 7 bases, and 12 bases stayed unmatched. The CDR3 is CAISGQGANEQYF. CDR3 nucleotide sequence: TGTGCCATATCAGGGCAGGGGGCTAATGAGCAGTACTTC.

V is TRBV5-4 and J is TRBJ1-2; a possible D gene is TRBD1 (6 bases). The length of the CDR3 is 13 residues. V lost 4 bases and J lost 8, with 15 bases in between. Germline V gene data show CDR1 as SGHNT and CDR2 as YYREEE (reference sequence). CDR3 coding DNA: TGTGCCAGCAGCCCAATACAGGGAAGCGGCTACACCTTC. Translation: CASSPIQGSGYTF.

In this sample, this clone turned up a few times. The chain joins TRBV5-1 to TRBJ1-3; the D is unclear. Looked up from germline, CDR1 is SGHRS and CDR2 is YFSETQ. CDR3 length: 15 amino acids. V dropped 0 bases and J dropped 0 bases, with 7 bases sitting between them. CDR3 DNA sequence: TGCGCCAGCAGCTTGGCCGGCAGCTCTGGAAACACCATATATTTT. Translation gives CASSLAGSSGNTIYF.

The genes are TRBV6-5 and TRBJ1-5, with 7 bases lining up with TRBD1. Germline trimming cut 6 bases from V and 6 bases from J; bases unmatched to any gene: 5. In germline, CDR1 is MNHEY, CDR2 SVGAGI. The CDR3 covers 13 residues. CDR3 bases: TGTGCCAGCAGGACAGGGTTAGGTCAGCCCCAGCATTTT. Translated, it gives CASRTGLGQPQHF.

This CDR3 reads CASSLEWSDGQETQYF. The CDR3 DNA reads TGTGCCAGCAGCTTGGAATGGTCGGACGGCCAAGAGACCCAGTACTTC. The V and J genes are TRBV5-4 and TRBJ2-5; D unclear. Trimming took off 0 bases at V and 1 base at J, with 13 bases between the two ends. CDR1 and CDR2 (germline): SGHNT, YYREEE (reference sequence). The CDR3 runs 16 residues.

CDR3 DNA sequence: TGTGCCACCAGTATTGACAGGGGGCTAGGTGGCTACACCTTC. Protein: CATSIDRGLGGYTF. The chain is built from TRBV15 and TRBJ1-2; 10 positions match TRBD1. V lost 6 bases, J lost 7 bases, and 8 bases stayed unmatched. CDR1 and CDR2 from the germline V gene are LNHNV and YYDKDF (reference sequence). CDR3 length: 14 amino acids.

The chain uses TRBV5-5 and TRBJ1-6, with unresolved D. The CDR3 totals 13 residues. The V and J ends lost 4 bases and 5 bases respectively, with 7 bases between them. CDR1 and CDR2 from the germline V gene are SGHKS and YYEKEE (reference sequence). The CDR3 nucleotides are TGTGCCAGCAGCGTGCCTGATAATTCACCCCTCCACTTT. Amino acid sequence: CASSVPDNSPLHF.

The V call is TRBV10-2, the J call TRBJ1-2; weak D call: TRBD1 (5 bases). Trimming left V 8 bases short and J 8 bases short, with 21 bases between. Germline values: CDR1 WSHSY, CDR2 SAAADI. The length of the CDR3 is 14 residues. The CDR3 spells CASAAQGLEGGYTF. The CDR3 DNA follows: TGCGCCAGCGCCGCCCAGGGTCTGGAAGGCGGCTACACCTTC.

This clone was seen only once. This rearrangement joins TRBV28 to TRBJ2-2; 7 bases fit TRBD1. Germline V gene lookup returns CDR1 MDHEN and CDR2 SYDVKM. The CDR3 runs 15 residues. V lost 5 bases, J lost 4 bases, and 7 bases stayed unmatched. CDR3 nucleotide sequence: TGTGCCAGCAGTGTAGACAGGGTGGGCACCGGGGAGCTGTTTTTT. Its protein product is CASSVDRVGTGELFF.

V is TRBV7-9 and J is TRBJ1-2; TRBD1 aligns across 7 bases. Germline V gene sequence: CDR1 SEHNR, CDR2 FQNEAQ (reference sequence). The CDR3 length is 16 residues. Unmatched junction bases numbered 9, after V lost 5 bases and J lost 0 bases. The CDR3 DNA is TGTGCCAGCAGCCCGGGACAGCGCCAATCTAACTATGGCTACACCTTC. It yields the protein CASSPGQRQSNYGYTF.

The chain couples TRBV3-1 (or the pseudogene TRBV3-2) to TRBJ2-7, with D maybe TRBD1 (5 bases). Per germline, CDR1 LGHDT and CDR2 YNNKEL (reference sequence). This CDR3 has 16 amino acids. Trimming took 3 bases from V and 6 from J, leaving 21 bases between them. The CDR3 region is CASSHQYPRVIAEQYF. The CDR3 nucleotides read TGTGCCAGCAGCCACCAATACCCCAGGGTTATTGCCGAGCAGTACTTC.

This chain links TRBV29-1 with TRBJ1-1; maybe TRBD1 (6 bases). Per germline, CDR1 SQVTM and CDR2 ANQGSEA. V was trimmed by 6 bases and J by 1 base, leaving 12 bases between them. This CDR3 comprises 13 residues. DNA for the CDR3: TGCAGCGTGGGAGACAGGAGGAACACTGAAGCTTTCTTT. Protein: CSVGDRRNTEAFF.

The chain carries TRBV2 and TRBJ1-5; 8 bases line up with TRBD1. From germline, CDR1 is SNHLY and CDR2 FYNNEI. With 5 bases clipped from V and 0 bases from J, the junction kept 6 bases outside the gene matches. This CDR3 has 16 amino acids. The CDR3 sequence is CASSPRTGYSNQPQHF. DNA for the CDR3: TGTGCCAGCAGTCCTCGGACAGGGTATAGCAATCAGCCCCAGCATTTT. Based on the CDR3 plus reference TRBV2 and TRBJ1-5, the full variable domain is EPEVTQTPSHQVTQMGQEVILRCVPISNHLYFYWYRQILGQKVEFLVSFYNNEISEKSEIFDDQFSVERPDGSNFTLKIRSTKLEDSAMYFCASSPRTGYSNQPQHFGDGTRLSIL.

This CDR3 is CATDRGQKGTEAFF. The CDR3 DNA follows: TGTGCCACCGACAGGGGCCAAAAAGGCACTGAAGCTTTCTTT. J is TRBJ1-1 and V is TRBV6-5, with TRBD1 matching over 8 bases. V trimming: 10 bases; J trimming: 4 bases; junction bases outside the gene matches: 11. The CDR3 length is 14 residues. The germline V gene encodes CDR1 MNHEY and CDR2 SVGAGI.

The V gene is TRBV3-1 (or the pseudogene TRBV3-2), the J gene TRBJ2-1, with 10 bases identical to TRBD2. Unmatched junction bases numbered 2, after V lost 1 base and J lost 5 bases. Germline V gene data show CDR1 as LGHDT and CDR2 as YNNKEL (reference sequence). The CDR3 has 15 amino acids. This chain's CDR3 is CASSQGTSGNNEQFF. In DNA form, the CDR3 reads TGTGCCAGCAGCCAAGGGACTAGCGGTAACAATGAGCAGTTCTTC.